Listed below are T cell receptor beta chains from one sample, sequenced in a study of shared clonotypes between healthy human individuals. Assay used: immunoSEQ multiplex PCR; TCRdb lists only in-frame clones, some missing. The sample lists under 1,100,000 clones; around 78% were seen once. Sequences were obtained from memory CD4+ T cells from PBMCs. These receptors were obtained from a man between 18 and 35 years old in good health. Some clones in this sample may be carry-over from other donors' samples. The CDR3 runs from the conserved cysteine through the conserved F or W. The D gene is left open where the match is weak. Clone size is stated in some rows and not others, as once, few, many or a class when expanded.

TRBJ1-1 TRBV6-5 NA NA CASSYLGTSLNTEAFF TGTGCCAGCAGTTACCTTGGTACATCTCTGAACACTGAAGCTTTCTTT
TRBJ2-3 TRBV20-1 NA few CSAPMGHTQYF TGCAGTGCCCCAATGGGGCATACGCAGTATTTT
TRBJ2-3 TRBV9 TRBD2 NA CASSVSRSGSIADTQYF TGTGCCAGCAGCGTAAGCAGAAGCGGGAGCATCGCAGATACGCAGTATTTT
TRBJ1-1 TRBV7-9 NA NA CASSPVGRDTEAFF TGTGCCAGCAGCCCAGTTGGCCGGGACACTGAAGCTTTCTTT
TRBJ1-5 TRBV2 NA NA CASRRGSGSNQPQHF TGTGCCAGCAGACGGGGAAGCGGGAGCAATCAGCCCCAGCATTTT
TRBJ2-7 TRBV7-2 TRBD2 NA CASSQRPAAGGSVEQYF TGTGCCAGCAGCCAACGCCCCGCGGCGGGAGGTTCAGTCGAGCAGTACTTC
TRBJ2-7 TRBV6-6 NA few CASSYSYAGSSYEQYF TGTGCCAGCAGTTACTCCTACGCGGGATCCTCCTACGAGCAGTACTTC
TRBJ1-3 TRBV5-8 NA NA CASRGGPDWTGNTIYF TGTGCCAGCAGGGGCGGCCCTGATTGGACTGGAAACACCATATATTTT
TRBJ2-7 TRBV28 NA NA CASSLRQFGQYF TGTGCCAGCAGTTTACGGCAATTTGGGCAGTACTTC
TRBJ1-1 TRBV7-8 NA NA CASSLDSNTEAFF TGTGCCAGCAGTCTGGACTCGAACACTGAAGCTTTCTTT
TRBJ2-1 TRBV30 TRBD1 NA CAWSGYRGIGQFF TGTGCCTGGAGTGGATACAGGGGAATCGGGCAGTTCTTC
TRBJ1-4 TRBV7-9 TRBD1 NA CASSPSGQVHEKLFF TGTGCCAGCAGCCCTTCGGGACAGGTACATGAAAAACTGTTTTTT
TRBJ2-3 TRBV7-2 NA NA CASSLRPITDTQYF TGTGCCAGCAGCTTACGGCCGATCACAGATACGCAGTATTTT
TRBJ2-7 TRBV18 TRBD2 once CASSTLAAGVSSYEQYF TGTGCCAGCTCAACTCTCGCAGCGGGAGTGTCTTCTTACGAGCAGTACTTC
TRBJ2-7 TRBV2 TRBD2 NA CASRTSGSTYEQYF TGTGCCAGCAGGACTAGCGGGAGTACCTACGAGCAGTACTTC
TRBJ2-5 TRBV5-4 NA NA CASSSTGLRETQYF TGTGCCAGCAGCTCGACAGGTCTTCGGGAGACCCAGTACTTC
TRBJ1-1 TRBV2 TRBD1 NA CASRDRGSNTEAFF TGTGCCAGCAGGGACAGGGGGTCGAACACTGAAGCTTTCTTT
TRBJ1-1 TRBV10-1 TRBD1 NA CASSRDRETEAFF TGCGCCAGCTCCCGGGACAGGGAAACTGAAGCTTTCTTT
TRBJ1-2 TRBV7-9 NA few CASSSQGRVYGYTF TGTGCCAGCAGCTCACAGGGTCGCGTCTATGGCTACACCTTC
TRBJ2-6 TRBV11-2 NA few CASSLETGSGANVLTF TGTGCCAGCAGCTTAGAAACAGGGTCAGGGGCCAACGTCCTGACTTTC
TRBJ2-3 TRBV29-1 NA NA CSVGRTESTDTQYF TGCAGCGTTGGAAGGACAGAGAGCACAGATACGCAGTATTTT
TRBJ2-1 TRBV9 TRBD2 NA CASSNLAGSYNEQFF TGTGCCAGCAGCAACCTAGCGGGCTCCTACAATGAGCAGTTCTTC
TRBJ2-2 TRBV5-6 NA NA CASSLTLHTGELFF TGTGCCAGCAGCTTGACACTGCACACCGGGGAGCTGTTTTTT
TRBJ2-7 TRBV7-2 TRBD1 NA CASSPYGTGNYEQYF TGTGCCAGCAGCCCATATGGGACAGGGAACTACGAGCAGTACTTC
TRBJ1-3 TRBV4-1 NA NA CASSQDARSSGNTIYF TGCGCCAGCAGCCAAGACGCGCGGAGCTCTGGAAACACCATATATTTT
TRBJ1-2 TRBV7-2 TRBD1 NA CASSFQGARGYTF TGTGCCAGCAGCTTCCAGGGGGCTAGGGGCTACACCTTC
TRBJ2-7 TRBV5-1 TRBD2 many CASSSEGTSGRYYF TGCGCCAGCAGCTCGGAGGGCACTAGCGGGAGATATTACTTC
TRBJ2-1 TRBV7-2 NA NA CASSRRRGRGAGGNEQFF TGTGCCAGCAGCCGCCGCCGGGGGAGGGGGGCCGGTGGCAATGAGCAGTTCTTC
TRBJ2-7 TRBV10-3 NA NA CAISERAGPYEQYF TGTGCCATCAGTGAACGGGCGGGACCCTACGAGCAGTACTTC
TRBJ2-3 TRBV30 TRBD2 many CAWTSGRVVDTQYF TGTGCCTGGACTAGCGGGAGAGTTGTAGATACGCAGTATTTT
TRBJ1-1 TRBV12-5 NA NA CASGLASRDEAFF TGTGCTAGTGGTTTGGCCTCCCGGGATGAAGCTTTCTTT
TRBJ2-3 TRBV7-2 TRBD2 NA CASSLGTSGSTQYF TGTGCCAGCAGCCTCGGGACTAGCGGGAGTACGCAGTATTTT
TRBJ2-1 TRBV7-3 NA NA CASSLRARGHEQFF TGTGCCAGCAGCCTCCGGGCCCGGGGTCATGAGCAGTTCTTC
TRBJ1-4 TRBV5-8 TRBD1 NA CASSSTGDNEKLFF TGTGCCAGCAGCTCGACAGGGGATAATGAAAAACTGTTTTTT
TRBJ1-1 TRBV5-1 TRBD1 NA CASSKDRVYTEAFF TGCGCCAGCAGCAAGGACAGGGTTTATACTGAAGCTTTCTTT
TRBJ1-5 TRBV19 TRBD1 NA CASSRTGDSNQPQHF TGTGCCAGTAGCCGGACAGGGGATAGCAATCAGCCCCAGCATTTT
TRBJ1-1 TRBV7-7 NA NA CASSVKWGGLGTEAFF TGTGCTAGCAGCGTAAAATGGGGGGGTTTGGGCACTGAAGCTTTCTTT
TRBJ2-7 TRBV2 NA few CASSARLIPGQYF TGTGCCAGCAGTGCACGCTTGATCCCAGGGCAGTACTTC